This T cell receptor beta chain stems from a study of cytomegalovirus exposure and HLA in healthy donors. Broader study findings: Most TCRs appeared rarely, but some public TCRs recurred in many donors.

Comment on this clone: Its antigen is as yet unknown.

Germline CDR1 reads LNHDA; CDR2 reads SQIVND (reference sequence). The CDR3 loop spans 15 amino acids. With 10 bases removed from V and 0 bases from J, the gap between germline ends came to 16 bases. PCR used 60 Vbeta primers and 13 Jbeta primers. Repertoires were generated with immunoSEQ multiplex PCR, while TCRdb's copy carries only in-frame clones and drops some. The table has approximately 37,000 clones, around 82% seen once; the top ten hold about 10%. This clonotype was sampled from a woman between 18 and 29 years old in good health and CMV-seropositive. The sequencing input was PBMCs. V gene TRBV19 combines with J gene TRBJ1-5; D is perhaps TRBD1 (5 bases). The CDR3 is CATEWRGYSNQPQHF. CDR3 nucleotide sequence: TGTGCCACCGAATGGAGGGGTTATAGCAATCAGCCCCAGCATTTT.